The clone carrying this T cell receptor (beta chain) was seen ten or more times. The antigen remains undetermined. This sample stems from a study of early T cells in non-severe SARS-CoV-2 infection. Overall study: Investigators sequenced bulk RNA drawn from unsorted whole blood, and chains remained unpaired. Points from the study as a whole: Reliance on VDJdb matching favored anti-spike CD8 responses; private and CD4 specificities were missed.

Attachment of unique molecular identifiers to individual cDNA molecules was performed. TCRdb recomputed calls from the 5' RACE reads with MiXCR, one row per CDR3 protein. The top ten clones hold around an eighth of a sample with 35,000 to 50,000 distinct CDR3 sequences, 5.5% to 6.5% of them seen once. Trimming stripped 1 base from V and 4 bases from J, with 11 bases between. This CDR3 is built from 13 residues. Germline CDR1 SQVTM, CDR2 ANQGSEA. This TCR was sampled from an adult who was a healthcare worker with PCR-confirmed SARS-CoV-2 infection or an uninfected control (not recorded which). The rearrangement uses TRBV29-1 and TRBJ2-7; the D gene is possibly TRBD1 (5 bases). The sample was whole blood. In DNA form, the CDR3 reads TGCAGCGTTGAAGTCAGGGAAGCATACGAGCAGTACTTC. Its protein product is CSVEVREAYEQYF.